The next 7 T cell receptor beta chains were all read from a single sample in a study of T-cell reconstitution after alpha-beta-depleted transplantation in children. This sample's TCRbeta library carried unique molecular identifier barcodes. Each CDR3 protein is one row after TCRdb ran MiXCR on the PCR reads. The table shows more than 500,000 distinct CDR3 sequences, with about 10% occurring only once. The sample was PBMCs, mostly from graft donor cells, taken 180 days after TCRalphabeta/CD19-depleted stem cell transplant. These receptors were collected from a female patient aged 2-10 years who had a stem cell transplant for aplastic anemia, so the T cells may come from the graft donor.

This chain connects TRBV12-3 or TRBV12-4 to TRBJ1-5, with no clear D. V was cut by 4 bases and J by 0 bases, with 13 bases left in between. The CDR3 spans 16 residues. The CDR3: CASSSVGGYSNQPQHF. The CDR3 nucleotides are TGTGCCAGCAGTTCGGTCGGAGGCTATAGCAATCAGCCCCAGCATTTT.

This clonotype was counted at least ten times. The chain combines TRBV20-1 with TRBJ1-4; maybe TRBD1 (6 bases). The CDR3 length is 14 residues. V gave up 3 bases and J gave up 8 bases, with 16 bases separating them. The germline V gene encodes CDR1 DFQATT and CDR2 SNEGSKA (reference sequence). CDR3 amino acids: CSARRDNSWEKLFF. The CDR3 nucleotides are TGCAGTGCTAGGCGGGACAACAGCTGGGAAAAACTGTTTTTT.

The rearrangement links TRBV7-9 to TRBJ2-2; 9 bases fit TRBD1. The CDR3 is made up of 14 amino acids. With V trimmed by 7 bases and J by 6 bases, 6 bases remained unmatched. Germline assignment: CDR1 SEHNR and CDR2 FQNEAQ (reference sequence). The CDR3 bases are TGTGCCAGCACCCGGACAGGGGAAGCCGGGGAGCTGTTTTTT. This codes for CASTRTGEAGELFF.

The chain uses TRBV6-5 and TRBJ2-3; TRBD2 matches at 7 bases. The CDR3 totals 15 residues. J lost 4 bases, V lost 0 bases, and 4 bases had no gene match. Germline values: CDR1 MNHEY, CDR2 SVGAGI. CDR3: CASSYSGGGPDTQYF. The CDR3 coding sequence is TGTGCCAGCAGTTACTCGGGGGGAGGGCCAGATACGCAGTATTTT.

This clonotype was observed a few times. The J gene is TRBJ2-1, the V gene TRBV6-2 or TRBV6-3; TRBD1 might be the D (6 bases). Trimming cost V 6 bases and J 9 bases, with 12 bases left between them. This CDR3 has 12 residues. Looked up from germline, CDR1 is MNHEY and CDR2 is SVGEGT. In nucleotides, the CDR3 is TGTGCCAGCAGGCAACAGGGCGGTGAGCAGTTCTTC. Protein: CASRQQGGEQFF.

This clonotype was detected once. It may be a read error: a sequence one base away is much more abundant. CDR3 protein: CASSSGPGEMNTEAFF. The CDR3 coding sequence is TGTGCCAGCAGCTCCGGGCCAGGGGAAATGAACACTGAAGCTTTCTTT. The rearrangement joins TRBV5-5 to TRBJ1-1; possibly TRBD1 for D (6 bases). The CDR3 has 16 residues. Germline V gene sequence: CDR1 SGHKS, CDR2 YYEKEE (reference sequence). Trimming pared 3 bases from V and 0 bases from J, leaving 15 bases between.

The table lists this clonotype with many counts. This chain joins TRBV20-1 and TRBJ1-1; TRBD1 agrees at 7 bases. V dropped 5 bases and J dropped 4; count of bases not matched to a gene: 10. Germline assignment: CDR1 DFQATT and CDR2 SNEGSKA (reference sequence). The CDR3 totals 14 residues. The CDR3: CSAHLRGLGTEAFF. CDR3 nucleotides: TGCAGTGCTCATCTGAGGGGGCTGGGCACTGAAGCTTTCTTT.